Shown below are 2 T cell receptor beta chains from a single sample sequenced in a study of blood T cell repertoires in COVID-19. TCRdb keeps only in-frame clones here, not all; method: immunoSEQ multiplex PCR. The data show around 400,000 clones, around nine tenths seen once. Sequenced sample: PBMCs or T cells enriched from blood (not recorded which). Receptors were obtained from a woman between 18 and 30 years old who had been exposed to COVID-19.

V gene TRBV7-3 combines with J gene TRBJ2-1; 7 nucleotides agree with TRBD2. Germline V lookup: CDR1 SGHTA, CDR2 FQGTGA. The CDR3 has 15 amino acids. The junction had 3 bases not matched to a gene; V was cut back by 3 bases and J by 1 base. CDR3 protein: CASSLTSLSYNEQFF. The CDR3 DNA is TGTGCCAGCAGCTTGACTAGCTTATCCTACAATGAGCAGTTCTTC.

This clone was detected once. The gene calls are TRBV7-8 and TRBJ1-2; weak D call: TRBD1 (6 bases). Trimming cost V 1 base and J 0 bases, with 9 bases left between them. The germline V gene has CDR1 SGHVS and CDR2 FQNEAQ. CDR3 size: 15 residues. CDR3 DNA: TGTGCCAGCAGCTTAGGGGCAGGGGCTAACTATGGCTACACCTTC. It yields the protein CASSLGAGANYGYTF.